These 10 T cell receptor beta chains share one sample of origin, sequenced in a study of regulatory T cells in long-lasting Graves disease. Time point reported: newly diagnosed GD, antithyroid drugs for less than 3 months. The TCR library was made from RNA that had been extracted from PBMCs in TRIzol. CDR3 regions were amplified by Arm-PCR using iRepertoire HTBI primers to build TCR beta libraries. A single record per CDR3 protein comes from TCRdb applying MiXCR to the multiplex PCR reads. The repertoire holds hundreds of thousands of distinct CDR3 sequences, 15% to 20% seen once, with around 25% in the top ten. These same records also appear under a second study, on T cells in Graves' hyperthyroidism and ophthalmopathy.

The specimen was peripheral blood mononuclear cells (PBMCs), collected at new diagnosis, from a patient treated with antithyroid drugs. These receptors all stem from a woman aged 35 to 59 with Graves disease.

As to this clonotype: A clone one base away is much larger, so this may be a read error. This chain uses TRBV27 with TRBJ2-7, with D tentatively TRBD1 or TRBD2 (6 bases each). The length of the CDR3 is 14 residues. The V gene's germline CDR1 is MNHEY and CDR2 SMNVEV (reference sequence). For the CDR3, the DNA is TGTGCCAGCAGGGGGGGCAGGGGTTTGTACGAGCGGTACTTC. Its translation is CASRGGRGLYERYF.

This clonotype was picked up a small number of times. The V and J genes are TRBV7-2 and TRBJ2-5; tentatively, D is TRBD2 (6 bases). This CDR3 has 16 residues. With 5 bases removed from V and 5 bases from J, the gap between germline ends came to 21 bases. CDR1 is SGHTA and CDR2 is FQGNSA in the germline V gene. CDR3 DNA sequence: TGTGCCAGCAGCGGCCTATTACCGGGCCGGGGGGAGACCCAGTACTTC. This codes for CASSGLLPGRGETQYF.

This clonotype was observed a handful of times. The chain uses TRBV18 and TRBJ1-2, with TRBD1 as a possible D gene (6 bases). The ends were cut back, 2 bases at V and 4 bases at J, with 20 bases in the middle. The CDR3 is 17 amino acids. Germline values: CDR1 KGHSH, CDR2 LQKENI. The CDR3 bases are TGTGCCAGCTCACCAGTCCCTGGCACCGGGACATCCTATGGCTACACCTTC. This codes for CASSPVPGTGTSYGYTF.

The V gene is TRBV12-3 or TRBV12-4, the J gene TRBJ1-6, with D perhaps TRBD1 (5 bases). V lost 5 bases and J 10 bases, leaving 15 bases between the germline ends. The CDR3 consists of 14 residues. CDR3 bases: TGTGCCAGCAGTCATCGGGGGGAGGGGTCACCCCTCCACTTT. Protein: CASSHRGEGSPLHF.

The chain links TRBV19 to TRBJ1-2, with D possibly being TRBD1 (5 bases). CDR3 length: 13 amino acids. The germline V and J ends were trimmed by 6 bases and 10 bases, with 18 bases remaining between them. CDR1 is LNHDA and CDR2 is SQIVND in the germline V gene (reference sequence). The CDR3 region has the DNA TGTGCCAGTAGCCTTCGTACGGACATTTCCTACACCTTC. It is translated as CASSLRTDISYTF.

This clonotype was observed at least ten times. The CDR3 loop reads CASSLQGPNTQYF. As DNA, the CDR3 is TGTGCCAGCAGTTTACAGGGACCCAATACGCAGTATTTT. This chain connects TRBV27 to TRBJ2-3; D tentatively fits TRBD1 or TRBD2 (5 bases each). Trimming removed 2 bases from V and 7 bases from J, with 10 bases in between. Looked up from germline, CDR1 is MNHEY and CDR2 is SMNVEV (reference sequence). This CDR3 spans 13 amino acids.

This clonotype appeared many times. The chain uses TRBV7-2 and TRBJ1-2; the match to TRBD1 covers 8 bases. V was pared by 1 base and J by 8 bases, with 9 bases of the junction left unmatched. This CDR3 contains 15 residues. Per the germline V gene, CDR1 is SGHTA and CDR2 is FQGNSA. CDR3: CASSLGTAGGEGYTF. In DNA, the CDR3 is TGTGCCAGCAGCTTAGGGACAGCAGGGGGCGAAGGCTACACCTTC.

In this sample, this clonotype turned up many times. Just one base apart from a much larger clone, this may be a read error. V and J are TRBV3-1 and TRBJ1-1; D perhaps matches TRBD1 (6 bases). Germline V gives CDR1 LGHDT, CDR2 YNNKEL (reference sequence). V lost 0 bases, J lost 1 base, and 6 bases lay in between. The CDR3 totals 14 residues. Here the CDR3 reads CASSQEQGNTEAFF. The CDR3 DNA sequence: TGTGCCAGCAGCCAAGAACAGGGGAACACTGAAGCTTTCTTT. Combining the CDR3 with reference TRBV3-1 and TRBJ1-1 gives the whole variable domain DTAVSQTPKYLVTQMGNDKSIKCEQNLGHDTMYWYKQDSKKFLKIMFSYNNKELIINETVPNRFSPKSPDKAHLNLHINSLELGDSAVYFCASSQEQGNTEAFFGQGTRLTVV.

The CDR3 region has the DNA TGTGCCAGCAGTGAATCGGGCAGCCAAGAGACCCAGTACTTC. This sequence encodes CASSESGSQETQYF. The chain uses TRBV25-1 and TRBJ2-5; D is ambiguous. Per germline, CDR1 MGHDK and CDR2 SYGVNS. The CDR3 totals 14 residues. Trimming pared 1 base from V and 1 base from J, leaving 7 bases between. The full variable domain, rest sourced from reference TRBV25-1 and TRBJ2-5, is EADIYQTPRYLVIGTGKKITLECSQTMGHDKMYWYQQDPGMELHLIHYSYGVNSTEKGDLSSESTVSRIRTEHFPLTLESARPSHTSQYLCASSESGSQETQYFGPGTRLLVL.

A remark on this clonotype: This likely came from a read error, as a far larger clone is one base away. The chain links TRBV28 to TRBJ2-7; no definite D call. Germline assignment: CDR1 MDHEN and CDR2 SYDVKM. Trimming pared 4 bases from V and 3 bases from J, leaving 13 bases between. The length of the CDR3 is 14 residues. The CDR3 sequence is CASSSRTESYEQYF. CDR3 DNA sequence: TGTGCCAGCAGTTCTCGGACGGAGAGCTACGAGCAGTACTTC.